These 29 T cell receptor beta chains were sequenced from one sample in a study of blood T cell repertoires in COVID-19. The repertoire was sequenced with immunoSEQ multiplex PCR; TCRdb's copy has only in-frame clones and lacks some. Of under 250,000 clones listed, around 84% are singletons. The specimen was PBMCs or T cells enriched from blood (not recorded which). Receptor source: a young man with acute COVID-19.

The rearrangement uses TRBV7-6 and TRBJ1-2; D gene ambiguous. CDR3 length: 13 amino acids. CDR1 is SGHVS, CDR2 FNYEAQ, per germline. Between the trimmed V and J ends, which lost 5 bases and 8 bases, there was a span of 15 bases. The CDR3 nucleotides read TGTGCCAGCAGCCGGAGCTCTATCACCGGCTACACCTTC. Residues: CASSRSSITGYTF.

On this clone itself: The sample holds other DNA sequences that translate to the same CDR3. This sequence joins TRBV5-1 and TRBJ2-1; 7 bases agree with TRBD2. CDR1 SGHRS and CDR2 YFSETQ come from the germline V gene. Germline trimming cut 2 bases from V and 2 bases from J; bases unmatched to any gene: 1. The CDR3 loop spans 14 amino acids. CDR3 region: CASSFSGPYNEQFF. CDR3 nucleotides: TGCGCCAGCAGCTTTAGCGGGCCCTACAATGAGCAGTTCTTC.

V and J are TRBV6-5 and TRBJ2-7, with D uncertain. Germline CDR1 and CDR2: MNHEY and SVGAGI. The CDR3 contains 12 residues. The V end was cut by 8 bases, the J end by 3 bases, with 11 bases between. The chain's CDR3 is CASAPSIYEQYF. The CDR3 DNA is TGTGCCAGCGCCCCGAGCATCTACGAGCAGTACTTC.

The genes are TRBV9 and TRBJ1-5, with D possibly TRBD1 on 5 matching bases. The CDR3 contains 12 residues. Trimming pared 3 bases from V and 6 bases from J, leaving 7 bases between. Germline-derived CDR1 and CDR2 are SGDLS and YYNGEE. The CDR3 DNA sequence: TGTGCCAGCAGCGGGGGGGGTCAGCCCCAGCATTTT. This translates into CASSGGGQPQHF.

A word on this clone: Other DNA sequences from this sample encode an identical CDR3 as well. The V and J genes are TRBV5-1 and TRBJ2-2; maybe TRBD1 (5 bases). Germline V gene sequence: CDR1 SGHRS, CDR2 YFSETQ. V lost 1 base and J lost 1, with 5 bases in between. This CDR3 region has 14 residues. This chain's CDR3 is CASSLTGNTGELFF. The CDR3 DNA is TGCGCCAGCAGCTTGACAGGGAACACCGGGGAGCTGTTTTTT.

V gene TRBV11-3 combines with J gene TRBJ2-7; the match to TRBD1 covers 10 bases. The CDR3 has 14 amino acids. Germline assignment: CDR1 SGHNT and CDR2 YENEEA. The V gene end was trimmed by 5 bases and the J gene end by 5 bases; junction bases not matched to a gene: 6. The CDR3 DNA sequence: TGTGCCAGCAGCCCGGGGGACAGGGGCCACGAGCAGTACTTC. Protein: CASSPGDRGHEQYF. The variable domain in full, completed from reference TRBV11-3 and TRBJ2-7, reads EAGVVQSPRYKIIEKKQPVAFWCNPISGHNTLYWYLQNLGQGPELLIRYENEEAVDDSQLPKDRFSAERLKGVDSTLKIQPAELGDSAVYLCASSPGDRGHEQYFGPGTRLTVT.

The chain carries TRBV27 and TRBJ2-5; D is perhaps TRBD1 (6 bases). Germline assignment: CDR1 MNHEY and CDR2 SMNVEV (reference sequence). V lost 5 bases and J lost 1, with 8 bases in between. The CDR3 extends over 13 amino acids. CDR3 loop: CASSGRGQETQYF. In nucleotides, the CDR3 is TGTGCCAGCAGTGGCAGGGGCCAAGAGACCCAGTACTTC.

The DNA for the CDR3 is TGTGCCAGCTCCGGGACAGGGCTCTACGAGCAGTACTTC. Its protein product is CASSGTGLYEQYF. The chain employs TRBV7-9 and TRBJ2-7; 9 nucleotides agree with TRBD1. The V gene end was trimmed by 8 bases and the J gene end by 3 bases; junction bases not matched to a gene: 5. This CDR3 is built from 13 residues. Germline V gene data show CDR1 as SEHNR and CDR2 as FQNEAQ (reference sequence).

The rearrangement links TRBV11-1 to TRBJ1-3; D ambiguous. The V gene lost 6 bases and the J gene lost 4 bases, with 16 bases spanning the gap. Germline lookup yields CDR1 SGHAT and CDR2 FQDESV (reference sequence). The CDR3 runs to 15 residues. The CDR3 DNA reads TGTGCCAGCAGGCGTAACCAGGTCCTCGGAAACACCATATATTTT. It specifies CASRRNQVLGNTIYF.

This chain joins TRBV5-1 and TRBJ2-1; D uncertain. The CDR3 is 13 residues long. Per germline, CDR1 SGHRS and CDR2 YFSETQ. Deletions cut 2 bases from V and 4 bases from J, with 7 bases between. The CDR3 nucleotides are TGCGCCAGCAGCTTCGACTGGTACAATGAGCAGTTCTTC. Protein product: CASSFDWYNEQFF.

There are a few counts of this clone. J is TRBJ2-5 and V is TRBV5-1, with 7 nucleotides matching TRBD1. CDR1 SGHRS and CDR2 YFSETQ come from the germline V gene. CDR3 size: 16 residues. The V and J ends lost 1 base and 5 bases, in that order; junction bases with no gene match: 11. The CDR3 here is CASSLNGQVGRETQYF. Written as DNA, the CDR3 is TGCGCCAGCAGCTTGAACGGACAGGTCGGTCGGGAGACCCAGTACTTC.

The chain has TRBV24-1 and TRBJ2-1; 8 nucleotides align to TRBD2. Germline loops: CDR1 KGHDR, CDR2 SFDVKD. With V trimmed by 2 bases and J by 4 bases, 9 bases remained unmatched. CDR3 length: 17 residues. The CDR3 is CATSDSLGRGGYNEQFF. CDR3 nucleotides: TGTGCCACCAGTGATTCTTTGGGACGCGGGGGGTACAATGAGCAGTTCTTC.

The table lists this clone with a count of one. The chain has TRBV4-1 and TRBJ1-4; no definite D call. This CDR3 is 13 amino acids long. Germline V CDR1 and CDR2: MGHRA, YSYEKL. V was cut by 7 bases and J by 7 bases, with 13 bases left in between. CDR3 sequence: CASTGGLGEKLFF. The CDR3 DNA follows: TGCGCCAGCACCGGAGGTCTCGGTGAAAAACTGTTTTTT.

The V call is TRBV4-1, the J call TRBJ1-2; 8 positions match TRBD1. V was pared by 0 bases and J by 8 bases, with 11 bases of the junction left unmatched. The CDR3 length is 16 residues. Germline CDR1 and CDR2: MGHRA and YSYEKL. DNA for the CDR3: TGCGCCAGCAGCCAAGATAGGTGGGGGCAGGGGGCAGGCTACACCTTC. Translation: CASSQDRWGQGAGYTF.

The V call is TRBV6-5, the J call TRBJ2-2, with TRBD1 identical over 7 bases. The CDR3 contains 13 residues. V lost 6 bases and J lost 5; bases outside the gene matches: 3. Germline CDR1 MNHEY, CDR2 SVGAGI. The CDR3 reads CASRVQGTGELFF. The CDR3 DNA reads TGTGCCAGCAGAGTACAGGGGACCGGGGAGCTGTTTTTT.

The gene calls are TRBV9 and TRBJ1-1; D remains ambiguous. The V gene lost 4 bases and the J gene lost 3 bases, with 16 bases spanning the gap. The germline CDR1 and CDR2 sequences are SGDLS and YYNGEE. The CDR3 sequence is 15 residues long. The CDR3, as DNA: TGTGCCAGCAGCCCTACGAGAAATCCGGACACTGAAGCTTTCTTT. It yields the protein CASSPTRNPDTEAFF.

CDR3 in amino acids: CASSETGPANYGYTF. The CDR3 bases are TGTGCCAGCAGCGAGACAGGGCCCGCTAACTATGGCTACACCTTC. J is TRBJ1-2 and V is TRBV6-5, with 7 bases identical to TRBD1. There are 15 residues in the CDR3. Germline CDR1 MNHEY, CDR2 SVGAGI. V was pared by 6 bases and J by 0 bases, with 7 bases of the junction left unmatched.

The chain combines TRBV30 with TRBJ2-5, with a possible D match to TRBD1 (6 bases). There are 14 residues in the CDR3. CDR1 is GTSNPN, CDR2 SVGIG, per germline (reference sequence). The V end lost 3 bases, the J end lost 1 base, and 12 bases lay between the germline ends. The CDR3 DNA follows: TGTGCCTGGAGCTCAGGACAGTCCCAAGAGACCCAGTACTTC. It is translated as CAWSSGQSQETQYF. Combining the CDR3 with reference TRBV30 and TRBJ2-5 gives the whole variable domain SQTIHQWPATLVQPVGSPLSLECTVEGTSNPNLYWYRQAAGRGLQLLFYSVGIGQISSEVPQNLSASRPQDRQFILSSKKLLLSDSGFYLCAWSSGQSQETQYFGPGTRLLVL.

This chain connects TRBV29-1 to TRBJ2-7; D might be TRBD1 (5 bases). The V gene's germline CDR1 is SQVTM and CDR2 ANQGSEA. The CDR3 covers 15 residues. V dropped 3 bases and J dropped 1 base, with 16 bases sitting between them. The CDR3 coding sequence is TGCAGCGTTGACGAACCAGGGATCCCGTCCTACGAGCAGTACTTC. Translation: CSVDEPGIPSYEQYF.

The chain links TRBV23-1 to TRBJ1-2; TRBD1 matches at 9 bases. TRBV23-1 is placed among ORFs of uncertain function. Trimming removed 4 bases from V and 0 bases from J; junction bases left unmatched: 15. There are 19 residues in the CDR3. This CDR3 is CASSRSLGTGKLANYGYTF. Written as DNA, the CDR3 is TGCGCCAGCAGTCGATCATTGGGGACAGGGAAATTAGCTAACTATGGCTACACCTTC.

In DNA form, the CDR3 reads TGTGCCAGTAGTATAGAGCCGGGGAGCAATCAGCCCCAGCATTTT. Translating gives CASSIEPGSNQPQHF. The genes are TRBV19 and TRBJ1-5; D is ambiguous. Germline loops: CDR1 LNHDA, CDR2 SQIVND (reference sequence). This CDR3 has 15 residues. V lost 0 bases and J lost 1, with 7 bases in between.

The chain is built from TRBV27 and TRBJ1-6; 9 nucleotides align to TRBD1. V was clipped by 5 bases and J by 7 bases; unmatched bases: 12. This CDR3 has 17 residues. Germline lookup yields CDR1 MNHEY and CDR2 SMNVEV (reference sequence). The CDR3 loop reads CASSRSRRDRENSPLHF. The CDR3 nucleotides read TGTGCCAGCAGTCGAAGCCGACGGGACAGGGAGAATTCACCCCTCCACTTT.

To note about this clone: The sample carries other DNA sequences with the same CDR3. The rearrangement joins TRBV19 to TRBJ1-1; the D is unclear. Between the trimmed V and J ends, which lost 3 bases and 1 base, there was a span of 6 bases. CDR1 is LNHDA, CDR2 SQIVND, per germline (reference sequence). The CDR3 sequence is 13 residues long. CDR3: CASSIRGNTEAFF. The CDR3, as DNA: TGTGCCAGTAGTATTCGGGGGAACACTGAAGCTTTCTTT.

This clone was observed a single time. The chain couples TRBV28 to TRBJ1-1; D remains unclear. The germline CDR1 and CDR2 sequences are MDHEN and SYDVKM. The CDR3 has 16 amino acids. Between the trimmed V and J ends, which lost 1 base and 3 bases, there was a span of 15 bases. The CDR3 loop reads CASSLLSDGGDTEAFF. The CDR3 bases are TGTGCCAGCAGTTTATTGTCAGACGGCGGGGACACTGAAGCTTTCTTT.

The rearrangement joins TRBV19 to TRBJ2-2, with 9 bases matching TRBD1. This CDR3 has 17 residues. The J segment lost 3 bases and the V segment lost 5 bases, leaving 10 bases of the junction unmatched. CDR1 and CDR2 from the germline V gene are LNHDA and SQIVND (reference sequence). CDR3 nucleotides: TGTGCCAGTAGTGCCCCCGGGACAGGGATCGACACCGGGGAGCTGTTTTTT. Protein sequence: CASSAPGTGIDTGELFF.

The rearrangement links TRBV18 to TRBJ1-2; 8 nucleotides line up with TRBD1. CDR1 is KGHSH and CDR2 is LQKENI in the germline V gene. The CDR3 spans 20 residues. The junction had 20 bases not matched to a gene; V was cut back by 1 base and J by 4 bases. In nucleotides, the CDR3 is TGTGCCAGCTCACCACTCGATTTGGGACAGGTCGGGTCCGGGGGCTATGGCTACACCTTC. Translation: CASSPLDLGQVGSGGYGYTF.

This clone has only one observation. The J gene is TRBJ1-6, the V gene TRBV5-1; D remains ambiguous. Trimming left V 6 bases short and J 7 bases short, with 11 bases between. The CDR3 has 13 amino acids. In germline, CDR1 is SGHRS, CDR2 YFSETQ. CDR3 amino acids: CASNTRPNSPLHF. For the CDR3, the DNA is TGCGCCAGCAACACTAGGCCAAATTCACCCCTCCACTTT.

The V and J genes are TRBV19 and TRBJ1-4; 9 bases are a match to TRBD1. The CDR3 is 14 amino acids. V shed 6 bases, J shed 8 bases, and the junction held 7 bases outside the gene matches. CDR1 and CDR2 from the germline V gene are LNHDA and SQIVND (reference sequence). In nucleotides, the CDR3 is TGTGCCAGTAGAACCGGGACAGGGCCAGAAAAACTGTTTTTT. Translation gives CASRTGTGPEKLFF.

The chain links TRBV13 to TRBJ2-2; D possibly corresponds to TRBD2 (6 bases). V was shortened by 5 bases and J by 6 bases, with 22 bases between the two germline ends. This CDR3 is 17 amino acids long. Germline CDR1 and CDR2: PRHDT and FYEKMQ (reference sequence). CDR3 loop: CASSGLREGGAAGELFF. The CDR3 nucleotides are TGTGCCAGCAGCGGACTCCGGGAAGGCGGGGCAGCCGGGGAGCTGTTTTTT.